Below, 12 T cell receptor beta chains from the same sample are listed, as sequenced in a study of blood T cell repertoires in COVID-19. Libraries were prepared by immunoSEQ multiplex PCR; TCRdb keeps only in-frame clonotypes and omits some of them. There are roughly 200,000 clones in the sample; over 60% occur only once, and 4.5% to 7% lies in the top ten. The sequenced material came from peripheral blood. The receptors come from a woman between 65 and 79 years old with acute or convalescent COVID-19.

This chain connects TRBV11-2 to TRBJ2-5, with no clear D. Between the trimmed V and J ends, which lost 0 bases and 4 bases, there was a span of 6 bases. CDR3 length: 13 residues. Germline CDR1 reads SGHAT; CDR2 reads FQNNGV. The CDR3, as DNA: TGTGCCAGCAGCTTAGATCTAAGAGAGACCCAGTACTTC. It is translated as CASSLDLRETQYF.

The chain carries TRBV2 and TRBJ2-5; TRBD2 aligns across 7 bases. Germline V gives CDR1 SNHLY, CDR2 FYNNEI. Trimming took 10 bases from V and 4 from J; bases not matched to a gene: 9. This CDR3 is 13 amino acids long. CDR3 sequence: CATMAGRLETQYF. Written as DNA, the CDR3 is TGTGCCACCATGGCCGGGAGGCTAGAGACCCAGTACTTC.

V is TRBV6-5 and J is TRBJ1-1, with D hard to call. This CDR3 is built from 13 residues. Germline V gene lookup returns CDR1 MNHEY and CDR2 SVGAGI. Trimming removed 2 bases from V and 4 bases from J, with 8 bases in between. CDR3 loop: CASSYTRGTEAFF. CDR3 DNA sequence: TGTGCCAGCAGTTACACCCGGGGCACTGAAGCTTTCTTT.

This clone was seen once. The rearrangement links TRBV5-6 to TRBJ2-5, with 9 bases lining up with TRBD1. CDR1 and CDR2 from the germline V gene are SGHDT and YYEEEE. J was trimmed by 6 bases and V by 5 bases; bases with no gene match: 8. The CDR3 is made up of 14 amino acids. The CDR3 reads CASRTGGEGKTQYF. As DNA, the CDR3 is TGTGCCAGCAGAACAGGGGGCGAAGGAAAGACCCAGTACTTC.

The J gene is TRBJ2-2, the V gene TRBV5-1; 11 nucleotides align to TRBD1. This CDR3 has 15 amino acids. Germline trimming cut 5 bases from V and 3 bases from J; bases unmatched to any gene: 3. In germline, CDR1 is SGHRS, CDR2 YFSETQ. The CDR3 region is CASRGQGVDTGELFF. DNA for the CDR3: TGCGCCAGCAGGGGACAGGGGGTGGACACCGGGGAGCTGTTTTTT.

The chain uses TRBV5-1 and TRBJ2-7; 7 bases map to TRBD1. J was trimmed by 2 bases and V by 4 bases; bases with no gene match: 3. CDR3 length: 13 residues. CDR1 and CDR2 (germline): SGHRS, YFSETQ. CDR3 nucleotides: TGCGCCAGCAGCCAGGACAGGACCTACGAGCAGTACTTC. Amino acid sequence: CASSQDRTYEQYF.

This chain uses TRBV7-3 with TRBJ2-6; 7 bases map to TRBD1. The ends lost 5 bases at V and 4 bases at J; junction bases unmatched: 20. CDR1 and CDR2 (germline): SGHTA, FQGTGA. This CDR3 is built from 20 residues. The CDR3 DNA reads as TGTGCCAGCAGCCCCCAAGTTCGACAGGGTTCCCCTCTAGGGGCCAACGTCCTGACTTTC. Its translation is CASSPQVRQGSPLGANVLTF.

The V and J genes are TRBV5-1 and TRBJ2-5; TRBD1 matches 8 bases. The CDR3 runs 15 residues. Looked up from germline, CDR1 is SGHRS and CDR2 is YFSETQ. J was trimmed by 5 bases and V by 2 bases; bases with no gene match: 8. CDR3 in amino acids: CASSFQGASAETQYF. In nucleotides, the CDR3 is TGCGCCAGCAGCTTTCAGGGGGCGTCGGCGGAGACCCAGTACTTC.

This clone was detected a few times. V is TRBV19 and J is TRBJ1-2; 9 nucleotides line up with TRBD1. The germline gives CDR1 LNHDA, CDR2 SQIVND (reference sequence). V shed 6 bases and J 5 bases; nucleotides not matched to a gene: 7. The CDR3 is 14 amino acids. CDR3 in DNA: TGTGCCAGTAGGGGAACAGGGGGCGCATATGGCTACACCTTC. It translates to CASRGTGGAYGYTF.

The genes are TRBV7-9 and TRBJ2-3, with D possibly matching TRBD2 (6 bases). Looked up from germline, CDR1 is SEHNR and CDR2 is FQNEAQ (reference sequence). V was cut by 2 bases and J by 2 bases, with 11 bases left in between. The CDR3 runs to 15 residues. The CDR3 DNA reads TGTGCCAGCAGCTTATGGGGAGGAGACACAGATACGCAGTATTTT. This translates into CASSLWGGDTDTQYF.

V is TRBV3-1 (or the pseudogene TRBV3-2) and J is TRBJ1-3; TRBD1 matches at 7 bases. After removal of 3 bases from V and 4 bases from J, the junction contained 3 bases not matched to a gene. This CDR3 is built from 14 residues. The germline gives CDR1 LGHDT, CDR2 YNNKEL (reference sequence). CDR3 nucleotides: TGTGCCAGCAGCCACCGGGACAGAGGAAACACCATATATTTT. It is translated as CASSHRDRGNTIYF.

CDR3 sequence (DNA): TGTGCCAGCAGACAGGGGCCTGGGGCCAACGTCCTGACTTTC. Protein sequence: CASRQGPGANVLTF. The chain couples TRBV3-1 (or the pseudogene TRBV3-2) to TRBJ2-6, with 7 nucleotides matching TRBD1. The ends lost 6 bases at V and 2 bases at J; junction bases unmatched: 1. The CDR3 has 14 amino acids. Germline-derived CDR1 and CDR2 are LGHDT and YNNKEL (reference sequence).